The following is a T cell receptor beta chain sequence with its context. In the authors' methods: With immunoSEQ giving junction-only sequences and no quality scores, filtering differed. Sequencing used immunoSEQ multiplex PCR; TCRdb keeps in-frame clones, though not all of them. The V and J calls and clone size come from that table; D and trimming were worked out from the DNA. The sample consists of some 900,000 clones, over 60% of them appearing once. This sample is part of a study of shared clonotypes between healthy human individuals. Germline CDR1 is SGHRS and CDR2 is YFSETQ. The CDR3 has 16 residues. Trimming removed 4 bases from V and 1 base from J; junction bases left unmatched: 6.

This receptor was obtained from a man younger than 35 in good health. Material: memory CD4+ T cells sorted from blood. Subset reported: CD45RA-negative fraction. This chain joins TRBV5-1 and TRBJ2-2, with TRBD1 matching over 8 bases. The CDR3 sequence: CASSPDRVGNTGELFF. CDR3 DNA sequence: TGCGCCAGCAGCCCGGACAGGGTAGGGAACACCGGGGAGCTGTTTTTT.